This T cell receptor (beta chain) was obtained from a study of regulatory T cells in long-lasting Graves disease. Whole-study findings and limits: Examination was confined to peripheral blood, excluding thyroid tissue.

Germline assignment: CDR1 SGHVS and CDR2 FQNEAQ. V shed 4 bases, J shed 6 bases, and the junction held 11 bases outside the gene matches. CDR3 length: 16 residues. Specified time point: newly diagnosed GD, antithyroid drugs for less than 3 months. PBMCs were the source of the RNA used for TCR sequencing. This clonotype was recorded a few times. The antigen remains undetermined. One base away lies a much larger clone, so this may be a sequencing read error. For TCR beta, libraries came from iRepertoire HTBI primers and Arm-PCR of CDR3 regions. TCRdb re-called the multiplex PCR reads with MiXCR, one entry per CDR3 protein. The sample lists about 540,000 distinct CDR3 sequences; roughly 13% were seen once. The sample was also reused in another study, on T cells in Graves' hyperthyroidism and ophthalmopathy. That source notes: HTBI primers were employed in a first-round RT-PCR of the TCR CDR3. Ophthalmopathy and stable hyperthyroidism were told apart by a 13 V-J model.

This clonotype originated in a man aged 25-45 years with Graves disease. This chain links TRBV7-8 with TRBJ2-1, with 8 bases that match TRBD1. The sample consisted of peripheral blood mononuclear cells (PBMCs), taken at new diagnosis, from a patient treated with antithyroid drugs. The CDR3 nucleotides are TGTGCCAGCAGCTCCAGAGGGACAGGAGGGCCCAATGAGCAGTTCTTC. Its translation is CASSSRGTGGPNEQFF.